The rows below give T cell receptor beta chains drawn from one sample of a study of blood T cell repertoires in COVID-19. Profiled with immunoSEQ multiplex PCR; TCRdb holds only in-frame clones, not every one. The sample lists some 100,000 clones; 86% were seen once. The sequenced material came from peripheral blood. These receptors all stem from a man in his fifties with acute or convalescent COVID-19. Each CDR3 is given with its conserved first and last residue. The order of the fields is clone size, D gene, J gene, V gene, CDR3 DNA, CDR3 protein. D genes are given only for firm matches. Only part of the rows carry a size: once, few, many, or a class if the clone is expanded.

NA TRBD1 TRBJ1-5 TRBV2 TGTGCCAGCAGTGATGAGGGGGCGACGTTTAGCAATCAGCCCCAGCATTTT CASSDEGATFSNQPQHF
NA TRBD2 TRBJ2-7 TRBV7-3 TGTGCCAGCAGCGGCCTAGCGGGAGGCTACGAGCAGTACTTC CASSGLAGGYEQYF
NA TRBD2 TRBJ2-2 TRBV19 TGTGCCAGTAGTATAGAACCTAGCGGGGTACCAACCGGGGAGCTGTTTTTT CASSIEPSGVPTGELFF
NA NA TRBJ1-5 TRBV7-9 TGTGCCAGCAGTTCGACTCGGTCAGGGAGCAATCAGCCCCAGCATTTT CASSSTRSGSNQPQHF
NA NA TRBJ2-7 TRBV18 TGTGCCAACTCACCAGGAGGGGCGAGGAACTACGAGCAGTACTTC CANSPGGARNYEQYF
NA TRBD2 TRBJ2-1 TRBV6-5 TGTGCCAGCAGTTCCGGGACTAGCGGCCACAATGAGCAGTTCTTC CASSSGTSGHNEQFF
NA NA TRBJ2-3 TRBV19 TGTGCCAGTAGTCGCTACCCGGCAGCGAGAAACACAGATACGCAGTATTTT CASSRYPAARNTDTQYF
NA NA TRBJ1-5 TRBV12-3/TRBV12-4 TGTGCCAGCAGCCTGGACAACAAACAGCCCCAGCATTTT CASSLDNKQPQHF
once TRBD2 TRBJ2-3 TRBV18 TGTGCCAGCTCACTAGGACTAGCGGGCACGACAGATACGCAGTATTTT CASSLGLAGTTDTQYF
NA NA TRBJ1-1 TRBV30 TGTGCCTGGACATGGGGCAGGGGGAACACTGAAGCTTTCTTT CAWTWGRGNTEAFF
NA TRBD2 TRBJ2-1 TRBV12-5 TGTGCTAGTGCCCTTGATAGGACTAGCGGGAGTCAGGGTGAGCAGTTCTTC CASALDRTSGSQGEQFF
NA TRBD2 TRBJ2-4 TRBV19 TGTGCCAGTAGTAGAGCGGGGGGTGTGGCCAAAAACATTCAGTACTTC CASSRAGGVAKNIQYF
NA NA TRBJ1-1 TRBV21-1 TGTGCCAGCATTGCAGGGGATTCGGCTGTCAGTAATTACTTTCTTTACTACATGAACACTGAAGCTTTCTTT CASIAGDSAVSNYFLYYMNTEAFF
NA NA TRBJ2-7 TRBV19 TGTGCCAGTATTGATAGAAACTCCTACGAGCAGTACTTC CASIDRNSYEQYF
NA TRBD1 TRBJ1-2 TRBV6-5 TGTGCCAGCAGGGCGGACAGGGTTGGGACCTATGGCTACACCTTC CASRADRVGTYGYTF
NA NA TRBJ2-2 TRBV7-2 TGTGCCACAGGGAAGGCAGGGAACACCGGGGAGCTGTTTTTT CATGKAGNTGELFF
NA NA TRBJ1-1 TRBV7-9 TGTGCCAGCAGCTCCCAGAGACAGTTAAACACTGAAGCTTTCTTT CASSSQRQLNTEAFF
NA NA TRBJ1-6 TRBV5-1 TGCGCCAGCAGCTTGGGACAGGATTCACCCCTCCACTTT CASSLGQDSPLHF
few NA TRBJ2-1 TRBV7-2 TGTGCCAGCAGCTTAGTTAGGCTAGCGAGTAAGAATGAGCAGTTCTTC CASSLVRLASKNEQFF
NA TRBD2 TRBJ2-7 TRBV6-2/TRBV6-3 TGTGCCAGCAGTGCAATTAGACTAGCGGGAAATCTCTACGAGCAGTACTTC CASSAIRLAGNLYEQYF
NA TRBD2 TRBJ2-7 TRBV11-3 TGTGCCAGCAGCTCACCCCCCGGGACTAGCGGGACGGCCGAGCAGTACTTC CASSSPPGTSGTAEQYF
NA NA TRBJ2-7 TRBV19 TGTGCCAGTAGTAACGGGGCCTACGAGCAGTACTTC CASSNGAYEQYF
NA NA TRBJ1-2 TRBV10-3 TGTGCCATCAGGCCCTCTTTAGATAACTATGGCTACACCTTC CAIRPSLDNYGYTF
NA NA TRBJ2-7 TRBV30 TGTGCCTGGAGTCGGGGGAGTTCCTACGAGCAGTACTTC CAWSRGSSYEQYF
NA TRBD1 TRBJ2-7 TRBV29-1 TGCAGCGTTGATAATGGACAGGGCTTGATCTACGAGCAGTACTTC CSVDNGQGLIYEQYF
NA NA TRBJ1-1 TRBV20-1 TGCAGTGCTAGTAAGGACAGAGTGAACACTGAAGCTTTCTTT CSASKDRVNTEAFF
NA NA TRBJ1-2 TRBV4-2 TGTGCCAGCAGCCAAAGAGGACCCAGGGACACCTATGGCTACACCTTC CASSQRGPRDTYGYTF
NA TRBD1 TRBJ2-1 TRBV4-1 TGCGCCAGCAGCCTCACTTGGGACAGGAGGGATGAGCAGTTCTTC CASSLTWDRRDEQFF
NA TRBD1 TRBJ1-2 TRBV7-9 TGTGCCAGCAGCTTGACAGGGGAAACTAACTATGGCTACACCTTC CASSLTGETNYGYTF